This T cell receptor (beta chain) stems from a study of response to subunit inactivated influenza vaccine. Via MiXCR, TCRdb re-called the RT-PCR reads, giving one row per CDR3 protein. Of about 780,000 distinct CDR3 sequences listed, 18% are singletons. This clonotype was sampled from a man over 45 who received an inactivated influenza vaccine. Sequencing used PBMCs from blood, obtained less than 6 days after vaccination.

The CDR3 spells CSAWGTSGNQETQYF. As DNA, the CDR3 is TGCAGCGCATGGGGGACTAGCGGGAACCAAGAGACCCAGTACTTC. V usage is TRBV29-1 and J usage is TRBJ2-5; 13 nucleotides agree with TRBD2. V trimming: 7 bases; J trimming: 0 bases; junction bases outside the gene matches: 5. The CDR3 extends over 15 amino acids. Germline values: CDR1 SQVTM, CDR2 ANQGSEA.